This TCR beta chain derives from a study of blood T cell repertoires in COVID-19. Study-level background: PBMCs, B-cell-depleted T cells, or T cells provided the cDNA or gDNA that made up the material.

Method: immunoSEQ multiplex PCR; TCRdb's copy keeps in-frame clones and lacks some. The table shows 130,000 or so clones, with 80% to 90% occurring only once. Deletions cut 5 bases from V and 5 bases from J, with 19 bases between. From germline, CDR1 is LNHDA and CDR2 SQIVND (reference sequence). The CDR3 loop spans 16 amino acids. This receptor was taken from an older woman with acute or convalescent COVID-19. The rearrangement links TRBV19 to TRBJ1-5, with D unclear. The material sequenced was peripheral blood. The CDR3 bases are TGTGCCAGTAGTTTAGCCCGGGCAAGGAGGGATCAGCCCCAGCATTTT. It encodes CASSLARARRDQPQHF.